These T cell receptor beta chains were read from a single sample in a study of blood T cells in healthy people across ages. MiXCR was run by TCRdb on the 5' RACE reads, yielding one entry per CDR3 protein. This table holds approximately 830,000 distinct CDR3 sequences, under 80% found once. The sample comprised blood. These receptors were obtained from a man aged 30 to 45 in good health. CDR3s leave out the opening cysteine and the closing phenylalanine or tryptophan.

cdr3_aa	j_call	cdr3_length	v_call
ASSQVGAGGYSYEQY	TRBJ2-7	15	TRBV4-2
ASSPRGGNNNEQF	TRBJ2-1	13	TRBV5-1
ASSRSGTGDTQY	TRBJ2-3	12	TRBV18
ASSFGGQSTDTQY	TRBJ2-3	13	TRBV7-2
ASSQGGMAGFRTDTQY	TRBJ2-3	16	TRBV4-2
ASSVEWGAQPQH	TRBJ1-5	12	TRBV9
ASSYSLAGLQETQY	TRBJ2-5	14	TRBV6-2/TRBV6-3
ASSSASVKDTQY	TRBJ2-3	12	TRBV7-7
ASKGTSGGPAYNEQF	TRBJ2-1	15	TRBV2
ASSQAGSRGEKLF	TRBJ1-4	13	TRBV4-3
ASSFTGQGREQY	TRBJ2-7	12	TRBV7-9
ASSPPLSRSSTDTQY	TRBJ2-3	15	TRBV9
ASSPRPGLVNYEQY	TRBJ2-7	14	TRBV7-2
ASRWTSEGGEQF	TRBJ2-1	12	TRBV2
SAEKGLEHHSYEQY	TRBJ2-7	14	TRBV20-1
VSSQAVLAIDTQY	TRBJ2-3	13	TRBV3-1
ASSFLGQGPWVYEQY	TRBJ2-7	15	TRBV28
ASTQGVFYEQY	TRBJ2-7	11	TRBV7-9
ATSRVRDRATGELF	TRBJ2-2	14	TRBV15
AISGSQWETQY	TRBJ2-5	11	TRBV10-3
ATSVKDTQY	TRBJ2-3	9	TRBV15
ASSLFGQGTTDTQY	TRBJ2-3	14	TRBV12-3/TRBV12-4
ASSYSGTGSYNELF	TRBJ2-1	14	TRBV6-6
LTGGLAGVLTDTQY	TRBJ2-3	14	TRBV20-1
ASNPWASGADNEQF	TRBJ2-1	14	TRBV7-9
AWMLGFETQY	TRBJ2-5	10	TRBV30
ASSPDSLVLHGYT	TRBJ1-2	13	TRBV7-2
ASSVRLAGYEQF	TRBJ2-1	12	TRBV9
ASSLAAGDGYT	TRBJ1-2	11	TRBV27
ASSPRGGRLSGANVLT	TRBJ2-6	16	TRBV4-3
SARGTSGASSYEQY	TRBJ2-7	14	TRBV20-1
SASGANAYEQY	TRBJ2-7	11	TRBV20-1
ASSINTGYSNQPQH	TRBJ1-5	14	TRBV5-6
ASSPFAGGQGEQF	TRBJ2-1	13	TRBV4-2
SARDLGSYSPLH	TRBJ1-6	12	TRBV20-1
SARVETQY	TRBJ2-5	8	TRBV20-1
ASIPLQETQY	TRBJ2-5	10	TRBV12-3/TRBV12-4
ASSFNSGSTDTQY	TRBJ2-3	13	TRBV28
ASSTGYRAYEQY	TRBJ2-7	12	TRBV27
ACSPWRQPHYGYT	TRBJ1-2	13	TRBV6-6